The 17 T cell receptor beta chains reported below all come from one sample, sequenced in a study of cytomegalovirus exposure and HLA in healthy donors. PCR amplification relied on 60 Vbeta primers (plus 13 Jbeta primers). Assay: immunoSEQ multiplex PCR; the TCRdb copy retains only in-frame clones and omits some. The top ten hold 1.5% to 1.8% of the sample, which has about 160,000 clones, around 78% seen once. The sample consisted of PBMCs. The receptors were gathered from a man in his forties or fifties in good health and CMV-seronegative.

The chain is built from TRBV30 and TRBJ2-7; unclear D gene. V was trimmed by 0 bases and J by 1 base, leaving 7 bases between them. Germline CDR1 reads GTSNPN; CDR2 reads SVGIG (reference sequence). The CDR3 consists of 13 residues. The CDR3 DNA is TGTGCCTGGAGTGTTTCCGTGTCCTACGAGCAGTACTTC. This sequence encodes CAWSVSVSYEQYF.

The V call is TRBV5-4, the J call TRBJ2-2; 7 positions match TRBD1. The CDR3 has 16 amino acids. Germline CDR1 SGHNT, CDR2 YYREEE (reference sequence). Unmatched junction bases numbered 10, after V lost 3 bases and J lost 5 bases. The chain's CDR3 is CASSSRRQGGTGELFF. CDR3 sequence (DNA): TGTGCCAGCAGCTCCCGCCGACAGGGTGGGACCGGGGAGCTGTTTTTT.

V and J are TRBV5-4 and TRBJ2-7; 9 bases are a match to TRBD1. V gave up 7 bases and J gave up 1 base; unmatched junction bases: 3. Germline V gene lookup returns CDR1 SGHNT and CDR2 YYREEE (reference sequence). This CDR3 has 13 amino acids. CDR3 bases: TGTGCCAGCGGAGGACAGGGGTCCTACGAGCAGTACTTC. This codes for CASGGQGSYEQYF. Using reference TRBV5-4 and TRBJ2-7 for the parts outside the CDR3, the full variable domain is ETGVTQSPTHLIKTRGQQVTLRCSSQSGHNTVSWYQQALGQGPQFIFQYYREEENGRGNFPPRFSGLQFPNYSSELNVNALELDDSALYLCASGGQGSYEQYFGPGTRLTVT.

DNA for the CDR3: TGTGCCAGTAGTATCTTGGCTAGCGGGGGCAATGAGCAGTTCTTC. Translating gives CASSILASGGNEQFF. The genes are TRBV19 and TRBJ2-1; 10 bases match TRBD2. V was clipped by 3 bases and J by 6 bases; unmatched bases: 5. The CDR3 runs 15 residues. Germline-derived CDR1 and CDR2 are LNHDA and SQIVND (reference sequence).

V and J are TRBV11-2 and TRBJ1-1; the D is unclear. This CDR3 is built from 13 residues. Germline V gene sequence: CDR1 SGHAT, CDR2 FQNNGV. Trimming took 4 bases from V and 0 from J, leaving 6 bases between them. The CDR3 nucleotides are TGTGCCAGCAGCTCCCACTTGAACACTGAAGCTTTCTTT. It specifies CASSSHLNTEAFF.

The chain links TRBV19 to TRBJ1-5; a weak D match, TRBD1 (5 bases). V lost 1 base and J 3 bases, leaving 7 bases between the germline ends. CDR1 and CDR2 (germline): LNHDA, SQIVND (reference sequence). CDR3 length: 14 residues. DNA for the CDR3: TGTGCCAGTAGTATAGGACAGATCAATCAGCCCCAGCATTTT. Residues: CASSIGQINQPQHF.

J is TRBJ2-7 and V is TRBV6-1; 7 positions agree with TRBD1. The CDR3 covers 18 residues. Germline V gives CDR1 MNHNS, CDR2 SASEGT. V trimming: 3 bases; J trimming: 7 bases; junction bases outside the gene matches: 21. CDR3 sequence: CASSDEDSWDSSLGEQYV. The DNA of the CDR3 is TGTGCCAGCAGTGATGAAGATAGTTGGGACAGCTCCTTGGGGGAGCAGTACGTC.

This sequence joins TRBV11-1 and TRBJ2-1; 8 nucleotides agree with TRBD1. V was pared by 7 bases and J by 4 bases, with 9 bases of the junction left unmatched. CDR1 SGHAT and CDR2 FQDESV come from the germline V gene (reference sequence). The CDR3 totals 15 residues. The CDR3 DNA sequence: TGTGCCAGCACCCCTGGGACAGGCGGATACAATGAGCAGTTCTTC. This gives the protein CASTPGTGGYNEQFF.

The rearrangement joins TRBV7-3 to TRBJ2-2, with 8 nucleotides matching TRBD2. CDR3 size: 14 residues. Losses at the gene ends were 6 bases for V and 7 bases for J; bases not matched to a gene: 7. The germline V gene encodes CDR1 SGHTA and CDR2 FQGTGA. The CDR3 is CASRPTSDSGELFF. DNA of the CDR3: TGTGCCAGCAGGCCGACTAGCGATAGCGGGGAGCTGTTTTTT.

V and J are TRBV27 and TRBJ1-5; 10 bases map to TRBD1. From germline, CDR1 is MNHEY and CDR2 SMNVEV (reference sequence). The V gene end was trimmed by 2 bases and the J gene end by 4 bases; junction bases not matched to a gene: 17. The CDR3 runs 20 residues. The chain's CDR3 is CASSLVWDRGPLARNQPQHF. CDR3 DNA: TGTGCCAGCAGTTTAGTCTGGGACAGGGGTCCCCTTGCTCGGAATCAGCCCCAGCATTTT.

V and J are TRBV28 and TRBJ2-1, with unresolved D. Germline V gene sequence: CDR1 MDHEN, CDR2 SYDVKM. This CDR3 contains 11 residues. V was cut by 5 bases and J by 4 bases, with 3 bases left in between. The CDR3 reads CASSPYNEQFF. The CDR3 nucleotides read TGTGCCAGCAGTCCTTACAATGAGCAGTTCTTC. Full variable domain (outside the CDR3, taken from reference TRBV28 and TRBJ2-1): DVKVTQSSRYLVKRTGEKVFLECVQDMDHENMFWYRQDPGLGLRLIYFSYDVKMKEKGDIPEGYSVSREKKERFSLILESASTNQTSMYLCASSPYNEQFFGPGTRLTVL.

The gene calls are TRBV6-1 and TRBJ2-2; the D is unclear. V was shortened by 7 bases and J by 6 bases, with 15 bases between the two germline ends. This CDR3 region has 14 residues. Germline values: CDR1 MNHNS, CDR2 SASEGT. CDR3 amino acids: CASTLNRNSGELFF. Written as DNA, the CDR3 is TGTGCCAGCACCCTAAACAGAAACTCCGGGGAGCTGTTTTTT.

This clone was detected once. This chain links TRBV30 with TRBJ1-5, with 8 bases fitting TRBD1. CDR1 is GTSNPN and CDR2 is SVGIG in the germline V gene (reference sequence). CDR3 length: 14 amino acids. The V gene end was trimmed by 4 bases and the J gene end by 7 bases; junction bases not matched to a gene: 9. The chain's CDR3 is CAWTRGQVDQPQHF. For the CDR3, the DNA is TGTGCCTGGACTAGGGGACAGGTGGACCAGCCCCAGCATTTT.

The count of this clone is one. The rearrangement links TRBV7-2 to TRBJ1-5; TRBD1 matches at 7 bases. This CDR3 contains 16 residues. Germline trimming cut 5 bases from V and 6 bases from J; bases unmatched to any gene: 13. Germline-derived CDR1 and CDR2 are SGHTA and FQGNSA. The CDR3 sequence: CASSATQDRRVQPQHF. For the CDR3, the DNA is TGTGCCAGCAGCGCCACCCAGGACAGGCGTGTTCAGCCCCAGCATTTT.

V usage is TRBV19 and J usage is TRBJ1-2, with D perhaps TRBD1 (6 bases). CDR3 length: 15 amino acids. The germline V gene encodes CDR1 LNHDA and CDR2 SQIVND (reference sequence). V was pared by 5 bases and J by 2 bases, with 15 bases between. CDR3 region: CASSLLGDTNYGYTF. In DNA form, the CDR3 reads TGTGCCAGTAGTCTACTGGGGGACACAAACTATGGCTACACCTTC.

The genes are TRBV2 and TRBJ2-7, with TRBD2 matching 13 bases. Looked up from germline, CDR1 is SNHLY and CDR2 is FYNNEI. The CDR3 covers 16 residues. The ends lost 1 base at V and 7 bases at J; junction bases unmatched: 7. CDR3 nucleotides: TGTGCCAGCAGTGAAGGACTAGCGGGAGGAGGTAGAGAGCAGTACTTC. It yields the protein CASSEGLAGGGREQYF. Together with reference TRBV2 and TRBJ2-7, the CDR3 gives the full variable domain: EPEVTQTPSHQVTQMGQEVILRCVPISNHLYFYWYRQILGQKVEFLVSFYNNEISEKSEIFDDQFSVERPDGSNFTLKIRSTKLEDSAMYFCASSEGLAGGGREQYFGPGTRLTVT.

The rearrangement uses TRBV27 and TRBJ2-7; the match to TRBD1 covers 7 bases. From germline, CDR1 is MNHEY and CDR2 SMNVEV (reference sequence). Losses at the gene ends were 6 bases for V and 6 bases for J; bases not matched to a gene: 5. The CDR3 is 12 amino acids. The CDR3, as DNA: TGTGCCAGCAGCTATGACAGGGTCGAGCAGTACTTC. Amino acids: CASSYDRVEQYF.